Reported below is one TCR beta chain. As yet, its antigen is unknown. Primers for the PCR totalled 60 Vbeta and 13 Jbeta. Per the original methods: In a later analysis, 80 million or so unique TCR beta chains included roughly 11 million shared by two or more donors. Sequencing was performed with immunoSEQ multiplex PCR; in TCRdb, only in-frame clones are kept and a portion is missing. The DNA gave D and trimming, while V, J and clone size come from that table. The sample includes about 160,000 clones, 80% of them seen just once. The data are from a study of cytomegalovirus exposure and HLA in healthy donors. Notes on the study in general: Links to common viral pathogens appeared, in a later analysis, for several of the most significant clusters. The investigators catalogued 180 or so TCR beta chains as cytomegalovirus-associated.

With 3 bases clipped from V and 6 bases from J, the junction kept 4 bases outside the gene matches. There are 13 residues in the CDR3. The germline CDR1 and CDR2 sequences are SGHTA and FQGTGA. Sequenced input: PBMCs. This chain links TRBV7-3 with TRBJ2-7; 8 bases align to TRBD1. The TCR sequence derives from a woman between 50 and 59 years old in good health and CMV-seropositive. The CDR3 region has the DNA TGTGCCAGCAGCTTGGACAGGGAAGGCGAGCAGTACTTC. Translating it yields CASSLDREGEQYF.